These T cell receptor beta chains were read from a single sample in a study of T cells after yellow fever vaccination. One entry per CDR3 protein results from TCRdb running MiXCR on the 5' RACE reads. The sample consists of about 340,000 distinct CDR3 sequences, under 15% of them appearing once. The source was CD4+ T cells sorted from PBMCs, collected 15 days after the yellow fever booster vaccination. Every receptor here comes from a man between 18 and 35 years old who received the YFV17D yellow fever vaccine. CDR3s include the opening cysteine and the closing phenylalanine or tryptophan. D genes are given only for firm matches. Not all rows give a size; the values are once, few, many and, for expanded clones, a class.

J | length | D | size | V | DNA | CDR3
TRBJ1-4 | 13 | TRBD1 | few | TRBV30 | TGTGCCTGGGGGACAGGGGCTTACGAAAAACTGTTTTTT | CAWGTGAYEKLFF
TRBJ2-7 | 15 | TRBD2 | NA | TRBV5-1 | TGCGCCAGCAGCTTGGGTTGGGGGGGTAGGTACGAGCAGTACTTC | CASSLGWGGRYEQYF
TRBJ2-5 | 13 | TRBD2 | NA | TRBV12-3/TRBV12-4 | TGTGCCAGCGCCCAGCGGGGGGAAGAGACCCAGTACTTC | CASAQRGEETQYF
TRBJ1-6 | 15 | NA | NA | TRBV11-2 | TGTGCCAGCAGCACCACAGGGCCTCGTGGTTCACCCCTCCACTTT | CASSTTGPRGSPLHF
TRBJ1-2 | 15 | TRBD1 | NA | TRBV5-1 | TGCGCCAGCAGCTGGACCGGGACAGGGTCGGTTGGCTACACCTTC | CASSWTGTGSVGYTF
TRBJ1-2 | 13 | NA | few | TRBV27 | TGTGCCAGCAGTTTACAGGGCTTGGGAGGCTACACCTTC | CASSLQGLGGYTF
TRBJ2-2 | 12 | NA | few | TRBV29-1 | TGCAGCGCTGGGGGGTACACCGGGGAGCTGTTTTTT | CSAGGYTGELFF
TRBJ2-1 | 16 | TRBD2 | few | TRBV7-7 | TGTGCCAGCAGCTTGACTGTAGCGGGGGGGCTAAATGAGCAGTTCTTC | CASSLTVAGGLNEQFF
TRBJ1-6 | 13 | NA | many | TRBV25-1 | TGTGCCAGCACCGCAAGGACTGGTTCACCCCTCCACTTT | CASTARTGSPLHF
TRBJ1-6 | 13 | NA | NA | TRBV7-2 | TGTGCCAGCAGCTTAGGCAACAATTCACCCCTCCACTTT | CASSLGNNSPLHF
TRBJ1-2 | 15 | NA | NA | TRBV7-9 | TGTGCCAGCAGCTTATCTTCAGGGACCCTCTATGGCTACACCTTC | CASSLSSGTLYGYTF
TRBJ2-5 | 15 | TRBD2 | NA | TRBV13 | TGTGCCAGCTCGAGGGGTAGCGGGGTCCTTGAGACCCAGTACTTC | CASSRGSGVLETQYF
TRBJ2-5 | 13 | NA | NA | TRBV7-9 | TGTGCCAGCAGCCCAAATCCAGTGGAGACCCAGTACTTC | CASSPNPVETQYF
TRBJ2-5 | 11 | NA | few | TRBV30 | TGTGCCTGGACTAGACAAGAGACCCAGTACTTC | CAWTRQETQYF
TRBJ2-1 | 14 | NA | few | TRBV9 | TGTGCCAGCAGCGTAGGCGCAGGGGTTAATGAGCAGTTCTTC | CASSVGAGVNEQFF
TRBJ2-5 | 11 | NA | many | TRBV24-1 | TGTGCCACCAGTGTGGGCGGGACCCAGTACTTC | CATSVGGTQYF
TRBJ1-6 | 16 | NA | few | TRBV3-1 | TGTGCCAGCAGCCAGAGAGGGCCGAGCCATTTTTCACCCCTCCACTTT | CASSQRGPSHFSPLHF
TRBJ2-4 | 15 | NA | few | TRBV27 | TGTGCCAGCGGACCCGGAGAGCCGGGCAAAAACATTCAGTACTTC | CASGPGEPGKNIQYF
TRBJ2-5 | 16 | TRBD1 | many | TRBV4-1 | TGCGCCAGCAGCCAAGGTCTGACAGGGGGCCTGGAGACCCAGTACTTC | CASSQGLTGGLETQYF
TRBJ1-1 | 10 | NA | NA | TRBV6-2/TRBV6-3 | TGTGCCAGCAGAAAACAGGAAGCTTTCTTT | CASRKQEAFF
TRBJ1-1 | 15 | NA | many | TRBV9 | TGTGCCAGCAGCGCCGCGGACACTATGAACACTGAAGCTTTCTTT | CASSAADTMNTEAFF
TRBJ1-1 | 15 | NA | few | TRBV12-5 | TGTGCTAGTGGTTGGCCCCCTGCTCGGGACACTGAAGCTTTCTTT | CASGWPPARDTEAFF
TRBJ2-1 | 14 | NA | NA | TRBV4-3 | TGCGCCAGCAGCCAAGAAGCTGGACGAGGGGAATGGTTCTTC | CASSQEAGRGEWFF
TRBJ1-1 | 13 | NA | few | TRBV2 | TGTGCCAGCAGTGAAGCGAGGGGCAGTAAAGCTTTCTTT | CASSEARGSKAFF
TRBJ1-6 | 13 | TRBD1 | few | TRBV20-1 | TGCAGTGCTCGACAGGGCTTTCTGGCCCCCCTCCACTTT | CSARQGFLAPLHF
TRBJ2-3 | 15 | TRBD1 | NA | TRBV20-1 | TGCAGTGCTAGAGTTACAGGGGGTAGCACAGATACGCAGTATTTT | CSARVTGGSTDTQYF
TRBJ2-2 | 14 | NA | NA | TRBV6-6 | TGTGCCAGCTCGGCGGATCAGAACACCGGGGAGCTGTTTTTT | CASSADQNTGELFF
TRBJ1-1 | 14 | NA | few | TRBV4-3 | TGCGCCAGCAGCCAAGGGCTCCCGCTAACTGAAGCTTTCTTT | CASSQGLPLTEAFF
TRBJ2-7 | 12 | NA | few | TRBV5-1 | TGCGCCAGCAGCTTGCGGGGGCGGGAGCAGTACTTC | CASSLRGREQYF
TRBJ2-7 | 17 | NA | few | TRBV7-6 | TGTGCCAGCAGCTTAGAGGTCGTAGGCAGGTACTCCTACGAGCAGTACTTC | CASSLEVVGRYSYEQYF
TRBJ2-3 | 12 | NA | NA | TRBV5-1 | TGCGCCAGCAGTCAGACCGAGGATACGCAGTATTTT | CASSQTEDTQYF
TRBJ2-4 | 14 | TRBD1 | many | TRBV18 | TGTGCCAGCTCACCGGGACAGGCTCAAAACATTCAGTACTTC | CASSPGQAQNIQYF
TRBJ2-7 | 12 | NA | few | TRBV20-1 | TGCAGTGCTCGCAAGGGGGCCTACGAGCAGTACTTC | CSARKGAYEQYF
TRBJ2-3 | 18 | NA | few | TRBV12-3/TRBV12-4 | TGTGCCAGCAGTCCCCTCCTGGACCCCTCGAGGGGCACAGATACGCAGTATTTT | CASSPLLDPSRGTDTQYF
TRBJ2-7 | 13 | TRBD1 | NA | TRBV10-3 | TGTGCCATCGGAGGACAGGGGGCAAACGAGCAGTACTTC | CAIGGQGANEQYF
TRBJ2-6 | 17 | NA | NA | TRBV15 | TGTGCCACCAGCAGAGAACGCCTCGGGTATGGGGCCAACGTCCTGACTTTC | CATSRERLGYGANVLTF
TRBJ2-3 | 15 | NA | few | TRBV27 | TGTGCCAGCAACAGGGGGCGGGGGGGCACAGATACGCAGTATTTT | CASNRGRGGTDTQYF